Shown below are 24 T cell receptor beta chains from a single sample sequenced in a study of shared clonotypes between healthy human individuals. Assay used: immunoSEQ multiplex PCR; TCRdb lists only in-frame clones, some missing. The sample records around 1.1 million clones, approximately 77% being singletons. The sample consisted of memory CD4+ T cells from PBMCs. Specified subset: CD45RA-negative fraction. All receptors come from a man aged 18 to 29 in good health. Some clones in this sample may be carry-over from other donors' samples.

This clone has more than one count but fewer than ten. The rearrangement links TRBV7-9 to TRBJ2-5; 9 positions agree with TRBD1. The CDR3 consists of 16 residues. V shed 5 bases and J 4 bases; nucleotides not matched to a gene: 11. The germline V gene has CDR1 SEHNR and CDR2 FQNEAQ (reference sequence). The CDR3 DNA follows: TGTGCCAGCAGCCTAATCGGGACAGGGTTGAGAGAGACCCAGTACTTC. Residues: CASSLIGTGLRETQYF. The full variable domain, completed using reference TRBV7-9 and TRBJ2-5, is DTGVSQNPRHKITKRGQNVTFRCDPISEHNRLYWYRQTLGQGPEFLTYFQNEAQLEKSRLLSDRFSAERPKGSFSTLEIQRTEQGDSAMYLCASSLIGTGLRETQYFGPGTRLLVL.

Here the CDR3 reads CAWSVSGVRETQYF. Here the CDR3 DNA reads TGTGCCTGGAGTGTATCAGGGGTAAGAGAGACCCAGTACTTC. The rearrangement links TRBV30 to TRBJ2-5; maybe TRBD1 (6 bases). This CDR3 spans 14 amino acids. Per germline, CDR1 GTSNPN and CDR2 SVGIG (reference sequence). V dropped 0 bases and J dropped 4 bases, with 12 bases sitting between them. The entire variable domain, with the rest obtained from reference TRBV30 and TRBJ2-5, is as follows: SQTIHQWPATLVQPVGSPLSLECTVEGTSNPNLYWYRQAAGRGLQLLFYSVGIGQISSEVPQNLSASRPQDRQFILSSKKLLLSDSGFYLCAWSVSGVRETQYFGPGTRLLVL.

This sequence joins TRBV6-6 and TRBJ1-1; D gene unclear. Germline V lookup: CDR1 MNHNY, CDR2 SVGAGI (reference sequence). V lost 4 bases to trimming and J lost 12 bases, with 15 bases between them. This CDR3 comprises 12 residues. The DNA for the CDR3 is TGTGCCAGCAGTTCACCTCTCACCGGGACTTTCTTT. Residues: CASSSPLTGTFF.

CDR3: CASSIQHGSYEQYF. The CDR3 DNA reads as TGTGCCAGCAGTATTCAGCACGGATCCTACGAGCAGTACTTC. The chain joins TRBV7-3 to TRBJ2-7, with D unclear. CDR3 length: 14 residues. Trimming left V 6 bases short and J 1 base short, with 13 bases between. CDR1 is SGHTA, CDR2 FQGTGA, per germline.

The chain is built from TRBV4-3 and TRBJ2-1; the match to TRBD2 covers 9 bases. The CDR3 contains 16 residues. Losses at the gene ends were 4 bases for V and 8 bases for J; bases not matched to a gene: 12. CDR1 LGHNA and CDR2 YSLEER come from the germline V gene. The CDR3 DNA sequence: TGCGCCAGCAGCCCGAGTCTAACTAGCGGGTTCTATGAGCAGTTCTTC. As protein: CASSPSLTSGFYEQFF.

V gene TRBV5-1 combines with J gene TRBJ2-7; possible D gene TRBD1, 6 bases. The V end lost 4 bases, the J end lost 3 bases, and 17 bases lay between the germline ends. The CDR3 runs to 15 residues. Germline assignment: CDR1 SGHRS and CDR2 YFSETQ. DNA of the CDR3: TGCGCCAGCAGCCTACAGGGTTCTCGGGTCTACGAGCAGTACTTC. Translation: CASSLQGSRVYEQYF.

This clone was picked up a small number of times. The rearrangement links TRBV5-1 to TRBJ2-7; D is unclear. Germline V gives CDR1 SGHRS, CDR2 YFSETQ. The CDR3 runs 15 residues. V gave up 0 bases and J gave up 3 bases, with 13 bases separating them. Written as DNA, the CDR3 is TGCGCCAGCAGCTTGGCTGCAGCTAATGACTACGAGCAGTACTTC. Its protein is CASSLAAANDYEQYF.

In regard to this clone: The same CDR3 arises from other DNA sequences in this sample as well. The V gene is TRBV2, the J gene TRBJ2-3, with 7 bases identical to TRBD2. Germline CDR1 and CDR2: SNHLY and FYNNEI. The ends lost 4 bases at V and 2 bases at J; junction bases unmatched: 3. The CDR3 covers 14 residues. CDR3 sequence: CASSAGLTTDTQYF. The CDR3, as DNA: TGTGCCAGCAGTGCGGGACTAACCACAGATACGCAGTATTTT.

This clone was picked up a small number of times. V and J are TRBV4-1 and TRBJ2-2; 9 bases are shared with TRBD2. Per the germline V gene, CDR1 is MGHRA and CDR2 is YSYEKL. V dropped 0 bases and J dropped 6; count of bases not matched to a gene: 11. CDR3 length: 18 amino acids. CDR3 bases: TGCGCCAGCAGCCAAGATAGCTTTTCTAGCGGGATTGCCGGGGAGCTGTTTTTT. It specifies CASSQDSFSSGIAGELFF.

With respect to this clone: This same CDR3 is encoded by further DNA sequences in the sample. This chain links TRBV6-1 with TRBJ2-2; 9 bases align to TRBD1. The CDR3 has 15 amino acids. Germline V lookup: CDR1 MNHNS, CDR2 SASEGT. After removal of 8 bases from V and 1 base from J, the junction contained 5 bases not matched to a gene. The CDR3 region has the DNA TGTGCCAGCGGCCGACAGGGGGTGAACACCGGGGAGCTGTTTTTT. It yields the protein CASGRQGVNTGELFF.

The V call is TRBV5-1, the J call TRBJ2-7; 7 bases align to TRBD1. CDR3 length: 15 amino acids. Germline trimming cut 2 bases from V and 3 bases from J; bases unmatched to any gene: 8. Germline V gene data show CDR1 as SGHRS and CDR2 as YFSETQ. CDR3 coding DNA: TGCGCCAGCAGCTTAGCAGGGGGTTTCGGCTACGAGCAGTACTTC. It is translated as CASSLAGGFGYEQYF.

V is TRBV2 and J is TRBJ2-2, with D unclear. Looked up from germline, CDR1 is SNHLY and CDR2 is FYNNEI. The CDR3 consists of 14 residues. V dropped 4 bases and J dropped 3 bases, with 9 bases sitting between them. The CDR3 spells CASSGLVDTGELFF. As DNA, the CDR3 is TGTGCCAGCAGTGGGCTAGTAGACACCGGGGAGCTGTTTTTT.

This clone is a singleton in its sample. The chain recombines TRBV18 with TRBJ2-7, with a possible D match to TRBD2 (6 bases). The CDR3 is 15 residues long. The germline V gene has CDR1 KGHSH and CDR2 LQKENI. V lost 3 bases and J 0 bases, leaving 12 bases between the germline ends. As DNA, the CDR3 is TGTGCCAGCTCACCGGGCGGGGATAGCTCCTACGAGCAGTACTTC. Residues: CASSPGGDSSYEQYF.

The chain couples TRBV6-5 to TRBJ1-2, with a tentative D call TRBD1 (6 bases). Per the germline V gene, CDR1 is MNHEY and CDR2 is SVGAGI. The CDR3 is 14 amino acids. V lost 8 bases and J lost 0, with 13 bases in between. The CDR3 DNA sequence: TGTGCCAGCGGGGGACAACGCACTAACTATGGCTACACCTTC. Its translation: CASGGQRTNYGYTF.

The chain's CDR3 is CAISETRQGRTQETQYF. The CDR3 coding sequence is TGTGCCATCAGTGAAACTCGACAGGGGCGCACCCAAGAGACCCAGTACTTC. The chain combines TRBV10-3 with TRBJ2-5; 8 positions agree with TRBD1. The CDR3 has 17 residues. Germline CDR1 is ENHRY and CDR2 is SYGVKD. V shed 3 bases, J shed 1 base, and the junction held 10 bases outside the gene matches.

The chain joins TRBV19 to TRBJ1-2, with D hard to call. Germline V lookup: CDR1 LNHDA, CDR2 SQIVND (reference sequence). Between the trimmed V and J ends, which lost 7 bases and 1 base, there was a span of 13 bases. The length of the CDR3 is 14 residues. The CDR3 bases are TGTGCCAGTACCTTCCCGGGAAATAACTATGGCTACACCTTC. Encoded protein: CASTFPGNNYGYTF.

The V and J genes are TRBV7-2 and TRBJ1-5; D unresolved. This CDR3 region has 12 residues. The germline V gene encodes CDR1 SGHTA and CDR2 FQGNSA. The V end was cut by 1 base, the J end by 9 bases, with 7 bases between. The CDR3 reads CASSLEVGPQHF. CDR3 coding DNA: TGTGCCAGCAGCTTAGAGGTTGGGCCCCAGCATTTT.

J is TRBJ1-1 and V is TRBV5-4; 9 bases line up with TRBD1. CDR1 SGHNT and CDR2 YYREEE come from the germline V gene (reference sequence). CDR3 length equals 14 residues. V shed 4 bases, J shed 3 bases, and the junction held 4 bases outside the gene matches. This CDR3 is CASSPWTGDTEAFF. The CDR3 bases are TGTGCCAGCAGCCCGTGGACAGGGGACACTGAAGCTTTCTTT.

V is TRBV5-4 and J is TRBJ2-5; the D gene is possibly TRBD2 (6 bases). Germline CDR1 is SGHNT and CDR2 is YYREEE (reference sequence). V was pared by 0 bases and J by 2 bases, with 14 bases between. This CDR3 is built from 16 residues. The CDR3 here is CASSLEGSGLQETQYF. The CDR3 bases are TGTGCCAGCAGCTTGGAGGGTAGCGGATTACAAGAGACCCAGTACTTC.

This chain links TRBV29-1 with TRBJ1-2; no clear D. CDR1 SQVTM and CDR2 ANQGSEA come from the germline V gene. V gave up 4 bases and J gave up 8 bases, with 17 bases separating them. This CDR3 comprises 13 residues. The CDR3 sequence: CSVGILMSEGYTF. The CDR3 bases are TGCAGCGTTGGTATATTGATGTCGGAGGGCTACACCTTC.

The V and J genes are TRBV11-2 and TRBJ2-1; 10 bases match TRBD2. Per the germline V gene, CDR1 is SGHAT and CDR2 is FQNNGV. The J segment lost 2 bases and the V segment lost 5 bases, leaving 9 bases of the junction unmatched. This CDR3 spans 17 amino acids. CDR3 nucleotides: TGTGCCAGCAGCCCAAGTGCTAGCGGGAGAGCCTACAATGAGCAGTTCTTC. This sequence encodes CASSPSASGRAYNEQFF.

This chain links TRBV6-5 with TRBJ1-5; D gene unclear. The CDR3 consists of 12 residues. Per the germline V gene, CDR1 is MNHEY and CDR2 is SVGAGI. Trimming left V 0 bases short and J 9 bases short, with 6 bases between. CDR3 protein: CASSYSPPPQHF. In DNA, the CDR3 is TGTGCCAGCAGTTACTCTCCCCCGCCCCAGCATTTT.

CDR3 protein: CASSRLNGYEQYF. CDR3 coding DNA: TGTGCCAGCAGTCGACTCAATGGCTACGAGCAGTACTTC. The chain recombines TRBV6-6 with TRBJ2-7; the D is unclear. The V and J ends lost 5 bases and 3 bases respectively, with 11 bases between them. The CDR3 has 13 amino acids. In germline, CDR1 is MNHNY, CDR2 SVGAGI (reference sequence).

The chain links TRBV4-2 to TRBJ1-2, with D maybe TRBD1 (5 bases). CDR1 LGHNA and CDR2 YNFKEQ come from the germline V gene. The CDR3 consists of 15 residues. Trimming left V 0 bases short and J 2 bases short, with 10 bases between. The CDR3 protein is CASSQDRVGNYGYTF. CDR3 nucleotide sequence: TGTGCCAGCAGCCAAGACAGGGTCGGGAACTATGGCTACACCTTC.